The 32 T cell receptor beta chains below come from one sample, sequenced in a study of cytomegalovirus exposure and HLA in healthy donors. The PCR ran on 60 Vbeta and 13 Jbeta primers. TCRdb keeps only in-frame clones here, not all; method: immunoSEQ multiplex PCR. Counted here are roughly 99,000 clones, 75% to 85% occurring once; the ten biggest clones make up approximately 3.9%. Sample: PBMCs. These receptor sequences come from a woman aged 40 to 55 in good health and CMV-seronegative.

Concerning this clone itself: One end of the junction does not line up with germline, which may come from a read error. The chain is built from TRBV7-7 and TRBJ2-7; D unclear. The length of the CDR3 is 13 residues. CDR1 is SSHAT, CDR2 FNYEAQ, per germline (reference sequence). The CDR3 sequence is CASSSNRYDEQYF. Written as DNA, the CDR3 is TGTGCTAGCAGCTCCAACCGCTACGACGAGCAGTACTTC. The complete variable domain, with remaining parts taken from reference TRBV7-7 and TRBJ2-7, reads GAGVSQSPRYKVTKRGQDVTLRCDPISSHATLYWYQQALGQGPEFLTYFNYEAQPDKSGLPSDRFSAERPEGSISTLTIQRTEQRDSAMYRCASSSNRYDEQYFGPGTRLTVT.

The chain combines TRBV7-9 with TRBJ1-2, with 10 bases lining up with TRBD1. Germline CDR1 SEHNR, CDR2 FQNEAQ (reference sequence). V was clipped by 3 bases and J by 6 bases; unmatched bases: 1. The CDR3 contains 13 residues. The CDR3 reads CASSFGTGDGYTF. Written as DNA, the CDR3 is TGTGCCAGCAGCTTCGGGACAGGGGATGGCTACACCTTC. Drawing the rest from reference TRBV7-9 and TRBJ1-2, the complete variable domain is DTGVSQNPRHKITKRGQNVTFRCDPISEHNRLYWYRQTLGQGPEFLTYFQNEAQLEKSRLLSDRFSAERPKGSFSTLEIQRTEQGDSAMYLCASSFGTGDGYTFGSGTRLTVV.

This clone was counted a few times. This rearrangement joins TRBV6-5 to TRBJ1-2, with D maybe TRBD1 (6 bases). The CDR3 has 12 amino acids. CDR1 and CDR2 from the germline V gene are MNHEY and SVGAGI. V shed 4 bases and J shed 8 bases, with 11 bases lying between them. DNA of the CDR3: TGTGCCAGCAGTTCACAGGGTGAGGGCTACACCTTC. Its translation is CASSSQGEGYTF.

The chain has TRBV2 and TRBJ2-7; TRBD1 agrees at 8 bases. The length of the CDR3 is 14 residues. The V gene's germline CDR1 is SNHLY and CDR2 FYNNEI. The trim removed 1 base at V and 6 bases at J, leaving 5 bases unmatched. The CDR3 sequence is CASSEGTGIFEQYF. The CDR3 nucleotides read TGTGCCAGCAGTGAAGGGACAGGGATTTTCGAGCAGTACTTC.

The rearrangement links TRBV7-9 to TRBJ1-1; D is unresolved. The V gene's germline CDR1 is SEHNR and CDR2 FQNEAQ (reference sequence). V was cut by 5 bases and J by 4 bases, with 11 bases left in between. The length of the CDR3 is 13 residues. For the CDR3, the DNA is TGTGCCAGCAGCGCGGACTTCTCCACTGAAGCTTTCTTT. Protein product: CASSADFSTEAFF.

V gene TRBV4-1 combines with J gene TRBJ1-2; 12 bases agree with TRBD1. CDR1 and CDR2 from the germline V gene are MGHRA and YSYEKL. With V trimmed by 1 base and J by 8 bases, 8 bases remained unmatched. This CDR3 comprises 16 residues. In DNA, the CDR3 is TGCGCCAGCAGCCAAGTACCCCGGGACAGGGGGCGAGGCTACACCTTC. Amino acids: CASSQVPRDRGRGYTF.

The chain links TRBV4-3 to TRBJ2-3; 7 bases match TRBD2. The CDR3 extends over 17 amino acids. Trimming took 3 bases from V and 2 from J; bases not matched to a gene: 11. CDR1 and CDR2 from the germline V gene are LGHNA and YSLEER. CDR3 nucleotides: TGCGCCAGCAGCCAGGGATTCACTAGCGACCACACAGATACGCAGTATTTT. It yields the protein CASSQGFTSDHTDTQYF.

The CDR3 DNA follows: TGTGCCAGCAGTTACTCGGAGCCTCCAGATACGCAGTATTTT. Translation: CASSYSEPPDTQYF. The genes are TRBV6-5 and TRBJ2-3; D is unresolved. The CDR3 loop spans 14 amino acids. Trimming removed 0 bases at V and 4 bases at J, with 8 bases between. Germline-derived CDR1 and CDR2 are MNHEY and SVGAGI.

The V and J genes are TRBV27 and TRBJ1-1; no firm D call. The germline gives CDR1 MNHEY, CDR2 SMNVEV (reference sequence). The CDR3 sequence is 15 residues long. The V gene lost 3 bases and the J gene lost 0 bases, with 11 bases spanning the gap. In nucleotides, the CDR3 is TGTGCCAGCAGTTTCGGGGTAGGGATGAACACTGAAGCTTTCTTT. Encoded protein: CASSFGVGMNTEAFF.

The chain joins TRBV7-9 to TRBJ1-4; unclear D gene. This CDR3 spans 13 amino acids. Germline V gene lookup returns CDR1 SEHNR and CDR2 FQNEAQ (reference sequence). Trimming took off 5 bases at V and 3 bases at J, with 7 bases between the two ends. This chain's CDR3 is CASSRGANEKLFF. The CDR3 DNA reads TGTGCCAGCAGCCGCGGGGCTAATGAAAAACTGTTTTTT.

The chain carries TRBV19 and TRBJ1-5, with 11 bases that match TRBD1. Trimming at V came to 3 bases and at J to 0 bases, leaving 13 bases not matched to a gene. This CDR3 has 20 residues. The V gene's germline CDR1 is LNHDA and CDR2 SQIVND (reference sequence). Here the CDR3 DNA reads TGTGCCAGTAGTATGGGGCCGGACAGGGGGCGCGTAAGTAGCAATCAGCCCCAGCATTTT. This codes for CASSMGPDRGRVSSNQPQHF.

This clone appeared once. This CDR3 reads CASSSDRVGFF. CDR3 sequence (DNA): TGTGCCAGCAGCTCGGACAGGGTCGGGTTCTTC. The V and J genes are TRBV7-2 and TRBJ2-1; 8 nucleotides match TRBD1. Germline loops: CDR1 SGHTA, CDR2 FQGNSA. The trim removed 4 bases at V and 15 bases at J, leaving 5 bases unmatched. The CDR3 has 11 amino acids.

In its sample, this clone was seen once. J is TRBJ1-5 and V is TRBV7-2, with D possibly being TRBD1 (6 bases). The V gene's germline CDR1 is SGHTA and CDR2 FQGNSA. This CDR3 contains 16 residues. Trimming shortened V by 5 bases and J by 0 bases, and 14 bases separated the two germline ends. CDR3 nucleotides: TGTGCCAGCAGCACCGGGACACGAGTTAGCAATCAGCCCCAGCATTTT. Translation gives CASSTGTRVSNQPQHF.

The V and J genes are TRBV27 and TRBJ1-1, with D hard to call. V was clipped by 1 base and J by 4 bases, with 7 bases between them. CDR3 size: 13 residues. CDR1 and CDR2 from the germline V gene are MNHEY and SMNVEV (reference sequence). CDR3 protein: CASSLYSGTEAFF. The CDR3 DNA follows: TGTGCCAGCAGTTTATATAGCGGCACTGAAGCTTTCTTT.

The count of this clone is one. J is TRBJ2-2 and V is TRBV29-1, with 8 bases that match TRBD1. V trimming: 7 bases; J trimming: 1 base; junction bases outside the gene matches: 2. This CDR3 is built from 13 residues. The germline CDR1 and CDR2 sequences are SQVTM and ANQGSEA. The CDR3 DNA sequence: TGCAGCGCTGACAGGGGGAACACCGGGGAGCTGTTTTTT. Residues: CSADRGNTGELFF.

The J gene is TRBJ2-5, the V gene TRBV5-4, with 9 bases that match TRBD1. The CDR3 has 15 amino acids. Germline CDR1 SGHNT, CDR2 YYREEE (reference sequence). J was trimmed by 6 bases and V by 0 bases; bases with no gene match: 6. CDR3 protein: CASSLAGTGLKTQYF. In nucleotides, the CDR3 is TGTGCCAGCAGCTTGGCCGGGACAGGGCTGAAGACCCAGTACTTC.

The rearrangement links TRBV9 to TRBJ1-2, with unresolved D. Trimming took off 3 bases at V and 4 bases at J, with 7 bases between the two ends. Germline CDR1 is SGDLS and CDR2 is YYNGEE. The CDR3 contains 12 residues. CDR3: CASSEEGYGYTF. The CDR3 nucleotides read TGTGCCAGCAGCGAAGAGGGCTATGGCTACACCTTC.

This sequence joins TRBV7-9 and TRBJ2-1; D perhaps matches TRBD2 (7 bases). V dropped 2 bases and J dropped 12 bases, with 17 bases sitting between them. The CDR3 runs to 14 residues. Germline V gives CDR1 SEHNR, CDR2 FQNEAQ (reference sequence). The CDR3 sequence is CASSLLGGGERQFF. The CDR3 DNA reads as TGTGCCAGCAGCTTATTGGGAGGGGGGGAGCGGCAGTTCTTC.

The chain links TRBV5-1 to TRBJ2-1; D remains ambiguous. The CDR3 has 14 amino acids. With 0 bases removed from V and 6 bases from J, the gap between germline ends came to 10 bases. CDR1 is SGHRS and CDR2 is YFSETQ in the germline V gene. CDR3 region: CASSLANTLNEQFF. CDR3 DNA sequence: TGCGCCAGCAGCTTGGCCAACACCCTCAATGAGCAGTTCTTC.

V and J are TRBV6-5 and TRBJ2-1, with D perhaps matching TRBD1 (5 bases). The V end was cut by 8 bases, the J end by 4 bases, with 15 bases between. CDR1 is MNHEY and CDR2 is SVGAGI in the germline V gene. This CDR3 comprises 14 residues. CDR3 sequence reads: CASGAKGVYNEQFF. CDR3 bases: TGTGCCAGCGGGGCTAAAGGGGTGTACAATGAGCAGTTCTTC.

This chain connects TRBV2 to TRBJ2-1; D remains unclear. V was clipped by 6 bases and J by 4 bases, with 31 bases between them. The CDR3 has 20 residues. From germline, CDR1 is SNHLY and CDR2 FYNNEI. The CDR3 DNA reads as TGTGCCAGCAGGTTCGACGTGACTTATCCTCCCACGTCGATATACAATGAGCAGTTCTTC. It is translated as CASRFDVTYPPTSIYNEQFF.

The V and J genes are TRBV29-1 and TRBJ1-2; possibly TRBD1 for D (5 bases). This CDR3 is 14 amino acids long. The germline V and J ends were trimmed by 2 bases and 2 bases, with 12 bases remaining between them. Germline assignment: CDR1 SQVTM and CDR2 ANQGSEA. The CDR3, as DNA: TGCAGCGTTGAAAACGGCCCAGGGAACTATGGCTACACCTTC. It is translated as CSVENGPGNYGYTF. Filled out from reference TRBV29-1 and TRBJ1-2, the complete variable domain reads SAVISQKPSRDICQRGTSLTIQCQVDSQVTMMFWYRQQPGQSLTLIATANQGSEATYESGFVIDKFPISRPNLTFSTLTVSNMSPEDSSIYLCSVENGPGNYGYTFGSGTRLTVV.

This rearrangement joins TRBV6-5 to TRBJ1-2, with D maybe TRBD1 (5 bases). There are 13 residues in the CDR3. Germline V lookup: CDR1 MNHEY, CDR2 SVGAGI. Trimming took 6 bases from V and 4 from J, leaving 12 bases between them. The CDR3 protein is CASSLQASYGYTF. In nucleotides, the CDR3 is TGTGCCAGCAGCCTACAGGCGTCCTATGGCTACACCTTC.

The chain couples TRBV18 to TRBJ1-1; no reliable D call. Trimming took 6 bases from V and 2 from J, leaving 10 bases between them. The length of the CDR3 is 13 residues. Germline V gives CDR1 KGHSH, CDR2 LQKENI. The chain's CDR3 is CASSPGDNTEAFF. The CDR3 DNA follows: TGTGCCAGCTCCCCCGGGGATAACACTGAAGCTTTCTTT.

The chain couples TRBV5-4 to TRBJ1-2; 8 bases agree with TRBD1. V lost 4 bases and J lost 5; bases outside the gene matches: 7. The CDR3 totals 14 residues. Germline V gene data show CDR1 as SGHNT and CDR2 as YYREEE (reference sequence). The CDR3 here is CASSPGQGYYGYTF. In DNA, the CDR3 is TGTGCCAGCAGCCCCGGACAGGGATATTATGGCTACACCTTC. Full variable domain (missing parts from reference TRBV5-4 and TRBJ1-2): ETGVTQSPTHLIKTRGQQVTLRCSSQSGHNTVSWYQQALGQGPQFIFQYYREEENGRGNFPPRFSGLQFPNYSSELNVNALELDDSALYLCASSPGQGYYGYTFGSGTRLTVV.

The rearrangement uses TRBV7-3 and TRBJ1-6; TRBD1 matches 7 bases. The CDR3 extends over 13 amino acids. Germline V gives CDR1 SGHTA, CDR2 FQGTGA. The J segment lost 7 bases and the V segment lost 4 bases, leaving 1 base of the junction unmatched. CDR3 protein: CASSWDRNSPLHF. The CDR3 DNA is TGTGCCAGCAGCTGGGACAGAAATTCACCCCTCCACTTT. Drawing the rest from reference TRBV7-3 and TRBJ1-6, the complete variable domain is GAGVSQTPSNKVTEKGKYVELRCDPISGHTALYWYRQSLGQGPEFLIYFQGTGAADDSGLPNDRFFAVRPEGSVSTLKIQRTERGDSAVYLCASSWDRNSPLHFGNGTRLTVT.

The chain employs TRBV27 and TRBJ2-7, with D possibly TRBD2 on 6 matching bases. The V and J ends lost 4 bases and 6 bases respectively, with 7 bases between them. The CDR3 contains 11 residues. Per germline, CDR1 MNHEY and CDR2 SMNVEV (reference sequence). The CDR3 region has the DNA TGTGCCAGCAGTTCCGGGAGCGAGCAGTACTTC. As protein: CASSSGSEQYF.

This clone was counted once. V usage is TRBV2 and J usage is TRBJ2-1; 9 positions match TRBD1. The CDR3 spans 13 residues. After removal of 6 bases from V and 4 bases from J, the junction contained 1 base not matched to a gene. Germline CDR1 SNHLY, CDR2 FYNNEI. CDR3 sequence (DNA): TGTGCCAGCAGCGGACAGGGGTACAATGAGCAGTTCTTC. It yields the protein CASSGQGYNEQFF.

The chain uses TRBV7-6 and TRBJ1-2; D is perhaps TRBD1 (5 bases). Trimming removed 2 bases from V and 1 base from J, with 14 bases in between. CDR3 size: 16 residues. Germline CDR1 and CDR2: SGHVS and FNYEAQ. The CDR3 protein is CASSLTWGDSNYGYTF. As DNA, the CDR3 is TGTGCCAGCAGCTTAACTTGGGGCGACAGTAACTATGGCTACACCTTC.

In regard to this clone: A read error may produce the germline difference seen at one junction end. The V and J genes are TRBV4-1 and TRBJ1-2; D is undetermined. Germline V CDR1 and CDR2: MGHRA, YSYEKL. The CDR3 covers 16 residues. CDR3 in amino acids: CASSHARLRDGYVASF. Written as DNA, the CDR3 is TGCGCCAGCAGCCACGCGAGACTACGGGATGGCTATGTAGCTTCCTTC.

The chain has TRBV29-1 and TRBJ2-1; TRBD2 agrees at 10 bases. This CDR3 has 13 amino acids. Germline V gene lookup returns CDR1 SQVTM and CDR2 ANQGSEA. The CDR3 loop is CSIAGGSFNEQFF. As DNA, the CDR3 is TGCAGTATAGCGGGGGGCTCGTTTAATGAGCAGTTCTTC.

The chain uses TRBV7-8 and TRBJ1-4; D unresolved. There are 14 residues in the CDR3. Germline-derived CDR1 and CDR2 are SGHVS and FQNEAQ. V lost 4 bases and J lost 3, with 9 bases in between. The CDR3 nucleotides read TGTGCCAGCAGCTATAGGGAGTCTAATGAAAAACTGTTTTTT. Translated: CASSYRESNEKLFF. Full variable domain (outside the CDR3, taken from reference TRBV7-8 and TRBJ1-4): GAGVSQSPRYKVAKRGQDVALRCDPISGHVSLFWYQQALGQGPEFLTYFQNEAQLDKSGLPSDRFFAERPEGSVSTLKIQRTQQEDSAVYLCASSYRESNEKLFFGSGTQLSVL.